The T cell receptor (beta chain) under discussion was sequenced for a study of blood T cell repertoires in COVID-19. Study overall: T cells, B-cell-depleted T cells, or PBMCs supplied cDNA or gDNA.

The CDR3 is made up of 16 amino acids. V lost 0 bases to trimming and J lost 1 base; unmatched junction nucleotides: 3. CDR1 and CDR2 from the germline V gene are KGHSH and LQKENI. Clones were read by immunoSEQ multiplex PCR, and TCRdb kept only the in-frame ones, dropping some. Here the sample spans about 270,000 clones, 70% to 90% being singletons. This TCR derives from a woman in her 30s who had recovered from COVID-19. Source material: PBMCs or T cells enriched from blood (not recorded which). The rearrangement joins TRBV18 to TRBJ1-5; 7 bases are shared with TRBD1. The CDR3 region is CASSPPGTESNQPQHF. The CDR3 DNA reads as TGTGCCAGCTCACCACCCGGGACAGAAAGCAATCAGCCCCAGCATTTT.